The clone carrying this T cell receptor beta chain was detected many times. TCRdb processed the 5' RACE reads anew with MiXCR; each CDR3 protein has one entry. The sample has 40,000 to 45,000 distinct CDR3 sequences, less than 15% seen once. Germline lookup yields CDR1 DFQATT and CDR2 SNEGSKA (reference sequence). V was pared by 4 bases and J by 3 bases, with 31 bases between. CDR3 length: 19 residues. The data are from a study of early T cells in non-severe SARS-CoV-2 infection. The sample was whole blood. V is TRBV20-1 and J is TRBJ2-7, with D possibly being TRBD2 (6 bases). The receptor comes from an adult who was a healthcare worker with PCR-confirmed SARS-CoV-2 infection or an uninfected control (not recorded which). DNA of the CDR3: TGCAGTGCTACAGCGGCCGCCCGGGCGTCCGGGAGAGATGGCTACGAGCAGTACTTC. It specifies CSATAAARASGRDGYEQYF.